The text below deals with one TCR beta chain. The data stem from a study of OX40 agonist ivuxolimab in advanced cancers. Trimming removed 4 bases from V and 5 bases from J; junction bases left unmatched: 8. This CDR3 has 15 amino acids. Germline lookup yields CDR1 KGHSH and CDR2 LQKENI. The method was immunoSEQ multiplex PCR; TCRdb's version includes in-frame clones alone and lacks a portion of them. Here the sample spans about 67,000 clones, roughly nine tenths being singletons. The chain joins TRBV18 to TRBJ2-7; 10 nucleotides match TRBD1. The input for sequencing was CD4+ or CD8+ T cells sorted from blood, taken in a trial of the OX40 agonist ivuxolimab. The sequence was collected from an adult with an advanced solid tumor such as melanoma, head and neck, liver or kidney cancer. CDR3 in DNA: TGTGCCAGCTCACTACTGGACAGGGGGGGAAACGAGCAGTACTTC. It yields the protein CASSLLDRGGNEQYF.